This T cell receptor beta chain comes out of a study of CD8 T cells in ankylosing spondylitis. V lost 3 bases and J lost 1, with 7 bases in between. Per germline, CDR1 SGHTA and CDR2 FQGNSA. The CDR3 is 14 amino acids. Study results and limitations: Reportedly, disease-linked clones are significantly enriched in ankylosing spondylitis patients' matched synovial fluid. Several highly homologous variants made up a TCR beta motif, and this motif appeared characteristic of ankylosing spondylitis blood. Before this, some motif variants had been reported in reactive arthritis synovial fluid and blood.

5'-RACE, quantitative and with molecular barcodes, yielded the TCR beta libraries. TCRdb ran MiXCR on the 5' RACE reads and lists one entry per CDR3 protein. Of roughly 150,000 distinct CDR3 sequences listed, 30% to 40% are singletons. A remark on this clonotype: Its matching antigen is unknown.

The chain joins TRBV7-2 to TRBJ1-5, with no clear D. Material: synovial fluid, either unsorted or a sorted T cell fraction (not recorded which). The sequence came from a male donor with ankylosing spondylitis. The CDR3 DNA reads TGTGCCAGCAGCTTCATGGTGAGCAATCAGCCCCAGCATTTT. Translation gives CASSFMVSNQPQHF.